Below are 10 T cell receptor beta chains sequenced from a single sample in a study of CD8 T cells in ankylosing spondylitis. Broader study findings: A motif of seven or eight highly homologous TCR beta variants was seen as apparently characteristic of ankylosing spondylitis blood.

Their cognate antigens are unknown. TCRdb called the 5' RACE reads again in MiXCR, with one record for every CDR3 protein. This table holds approximately 300,000 distinct CDR3 sequences, 6.5% to 10% found once. The sample taken for sequencing was blood, either unsorted or a sorted T cell fraction (not recorded which). These TCRs come from a male donor with ankylosing spondylitis.

This clonotype was recorded a few times. The chain links TRBV20-1 to TRBJ2-7; 9 bases line up with TRBD2. This CDR3 has 14 amino acids. Germline CDR1 reads DFQATT; CDR2 reads SNEGSKA (reference sequence). V lost 5 bases, J lost 2 bases, and 7 bases stayed unmatched. The CDR3 region has the DNA TGCAGTGCTCCCAAAATAGCGGGAGCCTACGAGCAGTACTTC. Its translation is CSAPKIAGAYEQYF.

This clonotype occurred a few times. The chain employs TRBV20-1 and TRBJ1-1; the D gene is possibly TRBD1 (6 bases). This CDR3 comprises 13 residues. The germline V gene encodes CDR1 DFQATT and CDR2 SNEGSKA (reference sequence). Trimming pared 6 bases from V and 3 bases from J, leaving 14 bases between. As DNA, the CDR3 is TGCAGTGCAACCAGGGGCTTGGACACTGAAGCTTTCTTT. Amino acid sequence: CSATRGLDTEAFF.

This clonotype came up a few times. This chain connects TRBV20-1 to TRBJ2-7, with a weak D call TRBD1 (6 bases). CDR1 and CDR2 from the germline V gene are DFQATT and SNEGSKA (reference sequence). CDR3 size: 13 residues. Trimming took off 4 bases at V and 2 bases at J, with 12 bases between the two ends. As DNA, the CDR3 is TGCAGTGCTATCGTGGGGGCCCCCTACGAGCAGTACTTC. Residues: CSAIVGAPYEQYF.

In DNA form, the CDR3 reads TGTGCCTGGGAACCCCGGGACAGGCGAGAGGAAGCTTTCTTT. It specifies CAWEPRDRREEAFF. This chain uses TRBV30 with TRBJ1-1; 8 bases map to TRBD1. Germline CDR1 is GTSNPN and CDR2 is SVGIG (reference sequence). The CDR3 runs 14 residues. Unmatched junction bases numbered 13, after V lost 5 bases and J lost 8 bases.

This clonotype has just a few counts. The chain carries TRBV10-2 and TRBJ2-4, with 8 bases fitting TRBD1. CDR3 length equals 18 residues. The V and J ends lost 4 bases and 0 bases, in that order; junction bases with no gene match: 11. The germline V gene encodes CDR1 WSHSY and CDR2 SAAADI. The CDR3: CASSGRDRSFLAKNIQYF. CDR3 coding DNA: TGCGCCAGCAGTGGCCGGGACAGGTCCTTTTTAGCCAAAAACATTCAGTACTTC.

This clonotype came up a few times. The chain uses TRBV3-1 and TRBJ2-5; D perhaps matches TRBD2 (6 bases). Germline-derived CDR1 and CDR2 are LGHDT and YNNKEL (reference sequence). V shed 8 bases and J shed 5 bases, with 15 bases lying between them. There are 13 residues in the CDR3. CDR3 amino acids: CASGLLASETQYF. In DNA, the CDR3 is TGTGCCAGCGGCCTCCTAGCGTCCGAGACCCAGTACTTC.

This clonotype was counted between two and nine times. The genes are TRBV20-1 and TRBJ2-2; the D is unclear. Trimming pared 3 bases from V and 5 bases from J, leaving 7 bases between. In germline, CDR1 is DFQATT, CDR2 SNEGSKA (reference sequence). The CDR3 loop spans 12 amino acids. The CDR3 region has the DNA TGCAGTGCTAGCCGCGCTACCGGGGAGCTGTTTTTT. Protein product: CSASRATGELFF.

The V call is TRBV20-1, the J call TRBJ2-7; D unresolved. V lost 4 bases and J lost 5, with 9 bases in between. The CDR3 contains 11 residues. Germline CDR1 and CDR2: DFQATT and SNEGSKA (reference sequence). This chain's CDR3 is CSAKYVDEQYF. The CDR3 DNA reads as TGCAGTGCTAAGTATGTGGACGAGCAGTACTTC.

In its sample, this clonotype was seen many times. This chain joins TRBV28 and TRBJ2-4; D not resolved. In germline, CDR1 is MDHEN, CDR2 SYDVKM. This CDR3 comprises 15 residues. Trimming removed 5 bases at V and 0 bases at J, with 11 bases between. Here the CDR3 reads CASSNIQLAKNIQYF. The CDR3 coding sequence is TGTGCCAGCAGTAATATACAGCTAGCCAAAAACATTCAGTACTTC.

The V and J genes are TRBV29-1 and TRBJ2-7; TRBD1 matches 10 bases. Germline CDR1 SQVTM, CDR2 ANQGSEA. This CDR3 has 13 residues. Trimming took 7 bases from V and 3 from J; bases not matched to a gene: 6. The CDR3 loop is CSGTGTGDYEQYF. The CDR3 DNA is TGCAGCGGGACCGGGACAGGGGACTACGAGCAGTACTTC.